The clone carrying this T cell receptor beta chain has just a few counts. Germline V lookup: CDR1 SGHVS, CDR2 FNYEAQ. V lost 3 bases and J 5 bases, leaving 14 bases between the germline ends. This CDR3 is built from 15 residues. The sample is drawn from a study of human T cells and chemical hapten exposure. One entry per CDR3 protein, called by TCRdb with MiXCR from the RACE reads. The table lists about 110,000 distinct CDR3 sequences, less than 15% of them singletons, with 1.6% in the top ten. As for time point: pre-sensitization, week 0. Treatment defined: therapeutic diphenylcyclopropenone sensitization with weekly scalp DPC. Suited to DPC and affected by alopecia, the donors ranged from 18 to 70 years old.

This sample comprised whole blood, obtained in connection with sensitization to the hapten diphenylcyclopropenone (DPC). The clonotype was recovered from a woman in her forties or fifties with alopecia areata. Some clones in this sample may be carry-over from other donors' samples. V and J are TRBV7-6 and TRBJ1-5; unclear D gene. The CDR3 loop is CASSLTGNRDQPQHF. For the CDR3, the DNA is TGTGCCAGCAGCTTGACTGGGAATAGAGATCAGCCCCAGCATTTT.